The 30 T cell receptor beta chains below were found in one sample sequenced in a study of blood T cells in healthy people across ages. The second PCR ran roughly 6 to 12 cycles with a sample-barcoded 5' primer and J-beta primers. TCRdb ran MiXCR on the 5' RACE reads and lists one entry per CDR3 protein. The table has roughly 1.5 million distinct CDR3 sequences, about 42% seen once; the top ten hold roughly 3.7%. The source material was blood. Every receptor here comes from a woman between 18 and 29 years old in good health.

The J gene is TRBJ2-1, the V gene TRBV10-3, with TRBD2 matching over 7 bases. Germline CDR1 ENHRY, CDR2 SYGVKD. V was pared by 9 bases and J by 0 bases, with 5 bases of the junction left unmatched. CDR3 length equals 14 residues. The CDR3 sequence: CAITSVGSYNEQFF. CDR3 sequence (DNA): TGTGCCATAACTAGCGTGGGCTCCTACAATGAGCAGTTCTTC.

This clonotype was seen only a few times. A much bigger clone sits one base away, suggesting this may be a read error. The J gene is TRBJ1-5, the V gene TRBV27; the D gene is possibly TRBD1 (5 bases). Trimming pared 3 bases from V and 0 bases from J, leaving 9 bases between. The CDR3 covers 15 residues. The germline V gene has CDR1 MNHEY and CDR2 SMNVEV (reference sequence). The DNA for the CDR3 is TGTGCCAGCAGTTTTGCGGGGACTAGCAATCAGCCCCAGCATTTT. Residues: CASSFAGTSNQPQHF.

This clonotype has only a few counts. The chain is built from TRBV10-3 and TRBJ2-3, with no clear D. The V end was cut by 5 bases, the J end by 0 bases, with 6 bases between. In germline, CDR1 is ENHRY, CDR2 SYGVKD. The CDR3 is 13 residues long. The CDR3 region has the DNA TGTGCCATCAGTCCGAGGAGCACAGATACGCAGTATTTT. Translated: CAISPRSTDTQYF.

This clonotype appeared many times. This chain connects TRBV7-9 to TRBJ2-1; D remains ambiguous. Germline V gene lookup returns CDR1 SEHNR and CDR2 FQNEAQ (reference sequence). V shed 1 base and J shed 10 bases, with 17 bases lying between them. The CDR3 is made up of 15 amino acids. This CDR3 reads CASSLDGRPFDEQFF. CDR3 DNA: TGTGCCAGCAGCTTAGACGGGCGGCCCTTTGACGAGCAGTTCTTC.

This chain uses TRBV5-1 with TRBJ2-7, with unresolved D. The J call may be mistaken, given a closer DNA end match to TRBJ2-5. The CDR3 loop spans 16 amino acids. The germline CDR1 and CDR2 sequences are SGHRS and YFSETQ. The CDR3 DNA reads TGCGCCAGCAGCTCTCGCCGCCACTCACAGCAAGAGACCCAGTACTTC. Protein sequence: CASSSRRHSQQETQYF.

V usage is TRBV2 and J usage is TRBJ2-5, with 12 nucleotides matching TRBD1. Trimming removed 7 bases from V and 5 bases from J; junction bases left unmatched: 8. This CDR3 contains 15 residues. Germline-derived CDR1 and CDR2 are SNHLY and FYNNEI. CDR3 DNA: TGTGCCAGCAACACCGGGACAGGGGGCCTGGAGACCCAGTACTTC. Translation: CASNTGTGGLETQYF.

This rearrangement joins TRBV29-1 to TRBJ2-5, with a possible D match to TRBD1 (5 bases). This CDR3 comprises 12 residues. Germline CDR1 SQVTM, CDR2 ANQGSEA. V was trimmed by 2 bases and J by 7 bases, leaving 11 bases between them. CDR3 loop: CSVESPTGTQYF. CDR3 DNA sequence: TGCAGCGTTGAATCTCCCACAGGGACCCAGTACTTC.

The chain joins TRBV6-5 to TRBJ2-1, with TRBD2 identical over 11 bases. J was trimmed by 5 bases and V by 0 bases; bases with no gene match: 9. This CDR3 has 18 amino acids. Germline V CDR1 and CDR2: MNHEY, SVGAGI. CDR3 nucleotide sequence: TGTGCCAGCAGTTACTCGGTGGTTCGACTAGCGGGGAACAATGAGCAGTTCTTC. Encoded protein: CASSYSVVRLAGNNEQFF.

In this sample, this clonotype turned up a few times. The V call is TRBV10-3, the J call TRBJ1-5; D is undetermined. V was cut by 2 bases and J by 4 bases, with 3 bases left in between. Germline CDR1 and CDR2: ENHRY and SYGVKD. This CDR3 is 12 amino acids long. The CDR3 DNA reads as TGTGCCATCAGTGAGAATAATCAGCCCCAGCATTTT. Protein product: CAISENNQPQHF.

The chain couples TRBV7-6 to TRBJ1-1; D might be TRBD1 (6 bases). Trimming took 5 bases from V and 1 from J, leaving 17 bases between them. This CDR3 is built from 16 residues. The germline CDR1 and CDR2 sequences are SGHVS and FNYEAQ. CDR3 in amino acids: CASSSQGLPWNTEAFF. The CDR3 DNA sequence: TGTGCCAGCAGCAGCCAGGGGCTACCTTGGAACACTGAAGCTTTCTTT.

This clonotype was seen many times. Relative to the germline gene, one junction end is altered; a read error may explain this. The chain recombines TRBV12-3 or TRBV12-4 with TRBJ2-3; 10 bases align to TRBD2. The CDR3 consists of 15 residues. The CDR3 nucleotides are TGCGCCAGCAGCTTGCTAGCGGGGGTCACAGATACGCAGTATTTT. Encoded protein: CASSLLAGVTDTQYF.

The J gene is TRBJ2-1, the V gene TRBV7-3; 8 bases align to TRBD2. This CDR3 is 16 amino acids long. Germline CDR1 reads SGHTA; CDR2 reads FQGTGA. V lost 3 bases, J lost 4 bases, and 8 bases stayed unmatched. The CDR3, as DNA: TGTGCCAGCAGCTTGGTAGCGGGAACGGGGTACAATGAGCAGTTCTTC. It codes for CASSLVAGTGYNEQFF.

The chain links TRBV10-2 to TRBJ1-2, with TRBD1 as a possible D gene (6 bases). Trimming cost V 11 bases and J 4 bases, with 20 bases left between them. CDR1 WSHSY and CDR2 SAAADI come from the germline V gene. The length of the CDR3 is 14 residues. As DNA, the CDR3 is TGCGCCGGTAGTTCAGGGAGACAGGCCTATGGCTACACCTTC. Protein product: CAGSSGRQAYGYTF.

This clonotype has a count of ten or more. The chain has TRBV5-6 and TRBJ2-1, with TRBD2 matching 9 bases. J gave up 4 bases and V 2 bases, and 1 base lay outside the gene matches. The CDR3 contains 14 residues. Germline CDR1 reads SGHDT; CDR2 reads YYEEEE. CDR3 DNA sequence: TGTGCCAGCAGCTTAACTAGCGGGTACAATGAGCAGTTCTTC. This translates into CASSLTSGYNEQFF.

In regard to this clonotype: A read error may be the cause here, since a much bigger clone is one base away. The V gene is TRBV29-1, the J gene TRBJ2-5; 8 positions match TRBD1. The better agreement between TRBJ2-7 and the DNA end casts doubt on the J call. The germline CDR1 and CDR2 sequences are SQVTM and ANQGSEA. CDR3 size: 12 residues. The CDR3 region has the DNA TGCAGCGCTGTCAGGGGGCCTTACGAGCAGTACTTC. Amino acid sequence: CSAVRGPYEQYF.

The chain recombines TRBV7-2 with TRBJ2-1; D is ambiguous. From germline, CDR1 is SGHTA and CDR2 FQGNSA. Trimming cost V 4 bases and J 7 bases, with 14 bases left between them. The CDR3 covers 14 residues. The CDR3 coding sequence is TGTGCCAGCAGCTCCACCGGGTCCGGGAATGAGCAGTTCTTC. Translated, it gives CASSSTGSGNEQFF.

CDR3 nucleotide sequence: TGTGCCAGCAGCAAAGGACCCCCGGGGCGCACTGAAGCTTTCTTT. Protein product: CASSKGPPGRTEAFF. This chain connects TRBV9 to TRBJ1-1; possibly TRBD1 for D (5 bases). Trimming removed 4 bases at V and 4 bases at J, with 17 bases between. Looked up from germline, CDR1 is SGDLS and CDR2 is YYNGEE. This CDR3 spans 15 amino acids.

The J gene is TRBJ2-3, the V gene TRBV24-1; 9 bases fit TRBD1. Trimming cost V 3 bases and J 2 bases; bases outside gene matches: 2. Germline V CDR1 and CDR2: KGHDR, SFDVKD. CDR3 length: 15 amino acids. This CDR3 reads CATSDNRGLTDTQYF. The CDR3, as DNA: TGTGCCACCAGTGATAACAGGGGGCTCACAGATACGCAGTATTTT.

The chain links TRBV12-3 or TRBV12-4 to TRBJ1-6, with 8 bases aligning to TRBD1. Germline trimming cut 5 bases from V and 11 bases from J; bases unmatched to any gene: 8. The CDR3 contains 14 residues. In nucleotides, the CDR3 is TGTGCCAGCAGTGGACAGGGAATAGTAGCACCCCTCCACTTT. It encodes CASSGQGIVAPLHF.

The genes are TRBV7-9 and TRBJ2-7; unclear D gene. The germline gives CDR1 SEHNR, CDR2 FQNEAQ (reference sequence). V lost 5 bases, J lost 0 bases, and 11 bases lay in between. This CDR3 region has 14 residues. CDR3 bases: TGTGCCAGCAGCCCATCCGACGGCTCCTACGAGCAGTACTTC. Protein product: CASSPSDGSYEQYF.

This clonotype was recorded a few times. The CDR3 coding sequence is TGCAGTGCTAGAGATCGAGGGCGGGAGAGCACCGGGGAGCTGTTTTTT. Residues: CSARDRGRESTGELFF. The chain recombines TRBV20-1 with TRBJ2-2; the match to TRBD2 covers 7 bases. The V gene end was trimmed by 0 bases and the J gene end by 4 bases; junction bases not matched to a gene: 8. Germline assignment: CDR1 DFQATT and CDR2 SNEGSKA (reference sequence). This CDR3 is 16 amino acids long.

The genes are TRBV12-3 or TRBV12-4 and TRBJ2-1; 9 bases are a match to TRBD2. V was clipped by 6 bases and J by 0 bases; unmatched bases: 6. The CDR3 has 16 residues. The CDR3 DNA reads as TGTGCCAGCAGGCCGGGACTAGCTAGCTCCTACAATGAGCAGTTCTTC. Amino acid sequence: CASRPGLASSYNEQFF.

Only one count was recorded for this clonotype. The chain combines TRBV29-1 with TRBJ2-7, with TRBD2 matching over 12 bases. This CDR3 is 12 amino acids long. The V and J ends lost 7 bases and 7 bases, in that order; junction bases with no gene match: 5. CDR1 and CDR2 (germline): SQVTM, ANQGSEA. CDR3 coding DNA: TGCAGCGCCAAGACTAGCGGGAGAGAGCAGTACTTC. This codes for CSAKTSGREQYF.

The CDR3, as DNA: TGTGCCAGCAGCCAACGTAGCGGGGCGAGCACAGATACGCAGTATTTT. Amino acids: CASSQRSGASTDTQYF. V usage is TRBV3-1 and J usage is TRBJ2-3; the match to TRBD2 covers 8 bases. CDR1 and CDR2 from the germline V gene are LGHDT and YNNKEL (reference sequence). The V and J ends lost 2 bases and 0 bases, in that order; junction bases with no gene match: 4. This CDR3 comprises 16 residues.

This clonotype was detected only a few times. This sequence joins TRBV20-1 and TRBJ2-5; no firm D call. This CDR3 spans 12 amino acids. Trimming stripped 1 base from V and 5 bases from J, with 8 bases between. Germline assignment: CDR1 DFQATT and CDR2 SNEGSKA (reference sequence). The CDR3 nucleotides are TGCAGTGCTAGAGTAGGATCGGAGACCCAGTACTTC. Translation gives CSARVGSETQYF.

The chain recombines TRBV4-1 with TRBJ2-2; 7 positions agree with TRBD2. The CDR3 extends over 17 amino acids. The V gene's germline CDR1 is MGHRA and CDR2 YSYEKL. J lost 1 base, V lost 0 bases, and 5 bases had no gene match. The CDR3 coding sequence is TGCGCCAGCAGCCAAGAGCTAGCGGACCTGAACACCGGGGAGCTGTTTTTT. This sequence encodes CASSQELADLNTGELFF.

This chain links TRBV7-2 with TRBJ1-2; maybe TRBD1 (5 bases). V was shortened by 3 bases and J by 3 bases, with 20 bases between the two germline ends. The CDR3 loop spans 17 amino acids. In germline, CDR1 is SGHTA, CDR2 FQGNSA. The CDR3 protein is CASSLGQARGGDYGYTF. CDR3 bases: TGTGCCAGCAGCTTGGGGCAAGCACGGGGCGGCGACTATGGCTACACCTTC. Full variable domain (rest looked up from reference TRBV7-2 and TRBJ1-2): GAGVSQSPSNKVTEKGKDVELRCDPISGHTALYWYRQSLGQGLEFLIYFQGNSAPDKSGLPSDRFSAERTGGSVSTLTIQRTQQEDSAVYLCASSLGQARGGDYGYTFGSGTRLTVV.

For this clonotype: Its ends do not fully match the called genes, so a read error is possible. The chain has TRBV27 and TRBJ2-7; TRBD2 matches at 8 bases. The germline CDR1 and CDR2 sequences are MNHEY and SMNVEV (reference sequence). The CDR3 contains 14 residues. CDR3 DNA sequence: TGTGCCAACAGTTTAAGCGGGAGCTCCTACGAGCAGTACTTC. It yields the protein CANSLSGSSYEQYF.

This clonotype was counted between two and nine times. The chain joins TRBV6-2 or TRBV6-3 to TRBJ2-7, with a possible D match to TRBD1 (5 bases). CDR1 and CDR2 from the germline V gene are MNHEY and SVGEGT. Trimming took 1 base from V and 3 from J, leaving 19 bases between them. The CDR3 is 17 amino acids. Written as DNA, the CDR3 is TGTGCCAGCAGTTACTTTCCGCGACAGCAAAACCTCTACGAGCAGTACTTC. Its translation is CASSYFPRQQNLYEQYF.

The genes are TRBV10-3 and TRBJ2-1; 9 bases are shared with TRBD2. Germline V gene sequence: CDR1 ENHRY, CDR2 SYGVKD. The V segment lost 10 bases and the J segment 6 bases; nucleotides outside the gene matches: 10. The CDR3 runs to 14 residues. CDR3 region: CASCGIAGANEQFF. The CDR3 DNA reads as TGTGCCAGCTGCGGGATAGCGGGGGCCAATGAGCAGTTCTTC.